This T cell receptor (beta chain) stems from a study of identical twins. V lost 1 base and J 4 bases, leaving 9 bases between the germline ends. The CDR3 is made up of 14 amino acids. CDR1 and CDR2 from the germline V gene are SGHTA and FQGNSA. The authors used template switching to add a universal primer site and gave cDNA unique molecular identifiers. TCRdb called the 5' RACE reads again in MiXCR, with one record for every CDR3 protein. Among 250,000 to 300,000 distinct CDR3 sequences listed, about 8.3% were seen once. This clonotype came up many times. Its matching antigen is unknown. Study-level points and caveats: Models underestimated how often monozygotic twins shared out-of-frame TCR alpha.

These data were also reused for a study on yellow fever vaccine responses in identical twins.

The V and J genes are TRBV7-2 and TRBJ2-3; D unresolved. The material sequenced was CD8+ T cells sorted from blood. The sequence was obtained from a woman under 30 in good health. The CDR3, as DNA: TGTGCCAGCAGCTTAGTTAGTGTCCCAGATACGCAGTATTTT. It is translated as CASSLVSVPDTQYF.